The 9 T cell receptor beta chains listed next were all sequenced from one sample in a study of Graves' ophthalmopathy and Graves' hyperthyroidism. RNA transcripts were the source from which TCR beta CDR3 regions were amplified. HTBI primers served in a first-round RT-PCR, which a second-round multiplex PCR followed. Each CDR3 protein is one row after TCRdb ran MiXCR on the multiplex PCR reads. The data show some 370,000 distinct CDR3 sequences, 15% to 20% seen once. The sample taken for sequencing was peripheral blood. These receptor sequences come from an adult woman with stable Graves' hyperthyroidism.

The rearrangement links TRBV11-2 to TRBJ2-5; D perhaps matches TRBD2 (5 bases). The V end lost 5 bases, the J end lost 5 bases, and 24 bases lay between the germline ends. Germline V CDR1 and CDR2: SGHAT, FQNNGV. The CDR3 spans 17 residues. The CDR3 nucleotides read TGTGCCAGCAGCGAACTCTTTAGCGCCTCCCGGTTGGAGACCCAGTACTTC. It is translated as CASSELFSASRLETQYF. Full variable domain (outside the CDR3, taken from reference TRBV11-2 and TRBJ2-5): EAGVAQSPRYKIIEKRQSVAFWCNPISGHATLYWYQQILGQGPKLLIQFQNNGVVDDSQLPKDRFSAERLKGVDSTLKIQPAKLEDSAVYLCASSELFSASRLETQYFGPGTRLLVL.

In its sample, this clonotype was seen many times. CDR3 bases: TGTGCCAGCAGCTCAACAGGGAATGCCAATCAGCCCCAGCATTTT. Its translation: CASSSTGNANQPQHF. The V gene is TRBV7-2, the J gene TRBJ1-5; D is perhaps TRBD1 (6 bases). With 4 bases removed from V and 3 bases from J, the gap between germline ends came to 13 bases. From germline, CDR1 is SGHTA and CDR2 FQGNSA. This CDR3 has 15 amino acids.

At least ten counts were recorded for this clonotype. V and J are TRBV6-5 and TRBJ2-2, with D maybe TRBD2 (6 bases). This CDR3 contains 16 residues. V was trimmed by 4 bases and J by 3 bases, leaving 15 bases between them. Germline CDR1 reads MNHEY; CDR2 reads SVGAGI. This chain's CDR3 is CASSSQGTYDTGELFF. The CDR3 DNA follows: TGTGCCAGCAGTTCCCAAGGGACTTACGACACCGGGGAGCTGTTTTTT.

This clonotype was observed many times. The genes are TRBV6-2 or TRBV6-3 and TRBJ1-5; perhaps TRBD1 as D (5 bases). The germline V gene has CDR1 MNHEY and CDR2 SVGEGT. The CDR3 has 18 residues. The ends were cut back, 2 bases at V and 0 bases at J, with 17 bases in the middle. The CDR3 DNA follows: TGTGCCAGCAGTTACGTTTCGGCAGGGAAAGATAGCAATCAGCCCCAGCATTTT. Amino acids: CASSYVSAGKDSNQPQHF.

This clonotype was seen ten or more times. The DNA of the CDR3 is TGTGCCAGCAGCCCGATGGCGGTCCGGGAGCTGTTTTTT. This gives the protein CASSPMAVRELFF. The chain uses TRBV13 and TRBJ2-2, with D hard to call. Between the trimmed V and J ends, which lost 5 bases and 9 bases, there was a span of 13 bases. This CDR3 is 13 amino acids long. Germline loops: CDR1 PRHDT, CDR2 FYEKMQ (reference sequence).

This clonotype was seen many times. The chain has TRBV2 and TRBJ1-5; TRBD1 is a possible D gene (6 bases). Germline CDR1 reads SNHLY; CDR2 reads FYNNEI. V lost 7 bases and J 5 bases, leaving 21 bases between the germline ends. The CDR3 is made up of 16 amino acids. In DNA form, the CDR3 reads TGTGCCAGCACCCTAAACCCGACAGGACGCGATCAGCCCCAGCATTTT. This sequence encodes CASTLNPTGRDQPQHF.

The chain uses TRBV20-1 and TRBJ1-2; D unresolved. V dropped 5 bases and J dropped 3 bases, with 13 bases sitting between them. CDR1 is DFQATT and CDR2 is SNEGSKA in the germline V gene (reference sequence). The CDR3 has 13 amino acids. CDR3 sequence (DNA): TGCAGTGCTGGGGTGGGTTTAGACTATGGCTACACCTTC. Translated: CSAGVGLDYGYTF.

This clonotype was recorded many times. One end of the junction does not line up with germline, which may come from a read error. The genes are TRBV15 and TRBJ2-5, with D tentatively TRBD1 (6 bases). Germline V gene lookup returns CDR1 LNHNV and CDR2 YYDKDF (reference sequence). The CDR3 is 19 residues long. The CDR3 sequence is CATSRELTLGATRQETQYF. The CDR3 DNA follows: TGTGCCACCAGCCGAGAACTTACATTGGGGGCTACGCGGCAAGAGACCCAGTACTTC.

This chain connects TRBV4-1 to TRBJ1-3; D not resolved. Germline CDR1 MGHRA, CDR2 YSYEKL. CDR3 size: 16 residues. Between the trimmed V and J ends, which lost 0 bases and 4 bases, there was a span of 13 bases. The CDR3 loop is CASSQDSTRGGNTIYF. CDR3 in DNA: TGCGCCAGCAGCCAAGATTCGACTCGAGGGGGAAACACCATATATTTT.